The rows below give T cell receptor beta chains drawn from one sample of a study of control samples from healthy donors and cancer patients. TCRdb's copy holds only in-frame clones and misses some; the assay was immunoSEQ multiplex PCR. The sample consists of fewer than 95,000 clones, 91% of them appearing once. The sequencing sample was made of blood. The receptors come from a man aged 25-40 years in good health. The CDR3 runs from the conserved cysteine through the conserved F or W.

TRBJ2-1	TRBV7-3	CASSREVGYNEQFF
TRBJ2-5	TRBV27	CASSPFGTGKETQYF
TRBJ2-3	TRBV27	CASTCGVEVAGRSGTQYF
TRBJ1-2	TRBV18	CASSPRDSPYGYTF
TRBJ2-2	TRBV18	CASSPGFTGELFF
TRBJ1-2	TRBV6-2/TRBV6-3	CASSYSGGQGARGYTF
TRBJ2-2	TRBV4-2	CASSRGDRSNTGELFF
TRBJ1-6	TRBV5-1	CASSPASLGRNSPLHF
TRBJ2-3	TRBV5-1	CASSLGPLAGTSTDTQYF
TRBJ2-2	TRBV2	CASSAPLAGGNTGELFF
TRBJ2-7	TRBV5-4	CASSFTSGNSYEQYF
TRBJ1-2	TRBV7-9	CASSSVANYGYTF
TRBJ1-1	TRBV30	CAWDRADTEAFF
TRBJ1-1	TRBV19	CASTLNTEAFF
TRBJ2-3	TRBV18	CASSPQGLSTDTQYF
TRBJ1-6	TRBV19	CASSQGAAPLHF
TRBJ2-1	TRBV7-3	CASSLAGVNEQFF
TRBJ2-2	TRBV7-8	CASSLGTVTGELFF
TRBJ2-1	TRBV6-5	CASRPHDRSGEQFF
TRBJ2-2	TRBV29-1	CTGLENTGELFF
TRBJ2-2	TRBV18	CASSPSGTGELFF
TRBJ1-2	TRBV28	CASSRSALGNYGYTF
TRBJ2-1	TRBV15	CATSGVGARLDNEQFF
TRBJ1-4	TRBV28	CASTPSAAVGNEKLFF
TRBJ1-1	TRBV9	CASSLGTVTEAFF